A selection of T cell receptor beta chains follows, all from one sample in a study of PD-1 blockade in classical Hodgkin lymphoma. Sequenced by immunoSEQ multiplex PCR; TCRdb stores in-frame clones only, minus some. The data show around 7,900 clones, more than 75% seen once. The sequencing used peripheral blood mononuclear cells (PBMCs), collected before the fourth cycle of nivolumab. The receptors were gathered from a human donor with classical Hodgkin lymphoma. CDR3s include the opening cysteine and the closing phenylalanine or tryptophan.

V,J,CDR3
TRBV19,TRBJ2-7,CASSIEAGYEQYF
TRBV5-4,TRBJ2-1,CASSLGRWNEQFF
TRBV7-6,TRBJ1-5,CASSLDTSQPQHF
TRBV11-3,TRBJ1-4,CASSRSGRPLVKKLFF
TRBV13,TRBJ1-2,CASSLNPGAYGYTF
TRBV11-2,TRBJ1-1,CASSLGQGSEAFF
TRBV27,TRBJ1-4,CASSLLGPHSTNEKLFF
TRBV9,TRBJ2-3,CASSVLAASTDTQYF
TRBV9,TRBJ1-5,CASSVGGGLLQPQHF
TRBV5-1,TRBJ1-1,CASSLASRQLNTEAFF
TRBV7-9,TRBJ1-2,CASSGQDGSNYGYTF
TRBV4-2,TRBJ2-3,CASSQLSDTQYF
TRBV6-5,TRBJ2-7,CASSYRDRGYEQYF
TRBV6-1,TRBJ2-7,CASSEVHRSSYEQYF
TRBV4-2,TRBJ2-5,CASSQEGGRGPETQYF